The 15 T cell receptor beta chains in this list originate from one sample, sequenced in a study of cytomegalovirus exposure and HLA in healthy donors. The PCR was carried out with 60 Vbeta primers and 13 Jbeta primers. The table came from immunoSEQ multiplex PCR; TCRdb's copy has only in-frame clones and leaves some out. The sample lists about 180,000 clones, 75% to 85% occurring once. Sample: PBMCs. Receptors were obtained from a girl aged 2 to 9 in good health and CMV-seropositive.

The chain carries TRBV29-1 and TRBJ2-2; 10 nucleotides line up with TRBD2. V shed 4 bases, J shed 1 base, and the junction held 0 bases outside the gene matches. The CDR3 is 14 residues long. The germline CDR1 and CDR2 sequences are SQVTM and ANQGSEA. The DNA for the CDR3 is TGCAGCGTTGGGACTAGCGGGAACACCGGGGAGCTGTTTTTT. As protein: CSVGTSGNTGELFF.

The chain uses TRBV14 and TRBJ1-2, with TRBD1 identical over 9 bases. Germline V gene sequence: CDR1 SGHDN, CDR2 FVKESK. The CDR3 runs to 16 residues. With 2 bases clipped from V and 8 bases from J, the junction kept 12 bases outside the gene matches. The CDR3 DNA is TGTGCCAGCAGCCAAAGGGGGGGACAGGGAAGAGAAGGCTACACCTTC. This codes for CASSQRGGQGREGYTF. Drawing the rest from reference TRBV14 and TRBJ1-2, the complete variable domain is EAGVTQFPSHSVIEKGQTVTLRCDPISGHDNLYWYRRVMGKEIKFLLHFVKESKQDESGMPNNRFLAERTGGTYSTLKVQPAELEDSGVYFCASSQRGGQGREGYTFGSGTRLTVV.

This sequence joins TRBV9 and TRBJ1-1, with a tentative D call TRBD1 (6 bases). This CDR3 comprises 17 residues. V lost 1 base and J lost 11, with 27 bases in between. In germline, CDR1 is SGDLS, CDR2 YYNGEE. Here the CDR3 reads CASSVIRFRSDRGGAFF. CDR3 sequence (DNA): TGTGCCAGCAGCGTAATTAGGTTCCGTTCGGACAGAGGCGGTGCTTTCTTT.

Concerning this clone itself: An end of the junction differs from the germline gene, which may be a read error. This rearrangement joins TRBV7-7 to TRBJ1-1, with D possibly being TRBD1 (5 bases). The CDR3 covers 13 residues. Germline CDR1 is SSHAT and CDR2 is FNYEAQ (reference sequence). CDR3 DNA: TGTGCTAGCAGCTTACGGAGGGGCACTGAAGCTTTCTTT. Its protein product is CASSLRRGTEAFF.

This chain joins TRBV7-2 and TRBJ2-7; 8 nucleotides agree with TRBD2. Trimming removed 3 bases from V and 2 bases from J; junction bases left unmatched: 6. CDR1 is SGHTA and CDR2 is FQGNSA in the germline V gene. This CDR3 is 15 amino acids long. The CDR3 sequence is CASSFSGMGTYEQYF. CDR3 nucleotides: TGTGCCAGCAGCTTTAGCGGGATGGGGACCTACGAGCAGTACTTC.

The CDR3 region has the DNA TGTGCCAGCAGCAACCCCCCAGGGGAGCCCTACAATGAGCAGTTCTTC. This codes for CASSNPPGEPYNEQFF. J is TRBJ2-1 and V is TRBV13; D possibly corresponds to TRBD1 (6 bases). Trimming stripped 5 bases from V and 2 bases from J, with 16 bases between. Germline values: CDR1 PRHDT, CDR2 FYEKMQ (reference sequence). The CDR3 runs 16 residues.

The chain links TRBV29-1 to TRBJ1-4; D unclear. From germline, CDR1 is SQVTM and CDR2 ANQGSEA. Deletions cut 8 bases from V and 7 bases from J, with 17 bases between. The CDR3 totals 13 residues. The DNA for the CDR3 is TGCAGCTTCTCCCCGGGGAGTGGTGAAAAACTGTTTTTT. Its translation: CSFSPGSGEKLFF.

Only a few counts were recorded for this clone. The J gene is TRBJ1-3, the V gene TRBV6-1; D might be TRBD1 (6 bases). V lost 2 bases to trimming and J lost 3 bases, with 14 bases between them. The CDR3 spans 16 residues. Germline CDR1 is MNHNS and CDR2 is SASEGT. The CDR3 DNA reads TGTGCCAGCAGTGAATACGGGGGGGCGCTTGGAAACACCATATATTTT. This translates into CASSEYGGALGNTIYF.

V gene TRBV25-1 combines with J gene TRBJ1-6; the D is unclear. V lost 0 bases, J lost 9 bases, and 12 bases lay in between. CDR1 and CDR2 from the germline V gene are MGHDK and SYGVNS. The CDR3 totals 15 residues. This CDR3 is CASSEYQVELSPLHF. CDR3 bases: TGTGCCAGCAGTGAATATCAGGTCGAGCTTTCACCCCTCCACTTT.

This clone has just one count. V gene TRBV9 combines with J gene TRBJ2-7; TRBD1 might be the D (6 bases). CDR1 is SGDLS and CDR2 is YYNGEE in the germline V gene. The V and J ends lost 1 base and 0 bases respectively, with 14 bases between them. The length of the CDR3 is 16 residues. The CDR3 reads CASSVTPQDSSYEQYF. DNA for the CDR3: TGTGCCAGCAGCGTAACCCCACAGGACAGCTCCTACGAGCAGTACTTC. Based on the CDR3 plus reference TRBV9 and TRBJ2-7, the full variable domain is DSGVTQTPKHLITATGQRVTLRCSPRSGDLSVYWYQQSLDQGLQFLIQYYNGEERAKGNILERFSAQQFPDLHSELNLSSLELGDSALYFCASSVTPQDSSYEQYFGPGTRLTVT.

The genes are TRBV11-2 and TRBJ2-7; 7 bases map to TRBD1. J was trimmed by 7 bases and V by 4 bases; bases with no gene match: 10. Germline lookup yields CDR1 SGHAT and CDR2 FQNNGV. The CDR3 contains 14 residues. CDR3 sequence reads: CASSSDRADDEQYF. In nucleotides, the CDR3 is TGTGCCAGCAGCTCCGACAGGGCCGACGATGAGCAGTACTTC.

The V gene is TRBV11-3, the J gene TRBJ2-7; D unresolved. The CDR3 is 14 amino acids. Germline assignment: CDR1 SGHNT and CDR2 YENEEA. The V end was cut by 1 base, the J end by 0 bases, with 7 bases between. CDR3 protein: CASSLGAYSYEQYF. For the CDR3, the DNA is TGTGCCAGCAGCTTAGGTGCGTACTCCTACGAGCAGTACTTC.

The rearrangement joins TRBV29-1 to TRBJ2-3, with TRBD2 matching over 14 bases. V lost 7 bases, J lost 6 bases, and 18 bases stayed unmatched. Germline values: CDR1 SQVTM, CDR2 ANQGSEA. CDR3 length: 18 amino acids. CDR3 amino acids: CSAPTGLAGAAFVDTQYF. CDR3 DNA: TGCAGCGCCCCCACGGGACTAGCGGGAGCAGCTTTTGTGGATACGCAGTATTTT.

Remarks on this clone: No conserved phenylalanine or tryptophan is present at the end of the CDR3, so a read error is the likely explanation. The chain employs TRBV29-1 and TRBJ2-7; 11 bases fit TRBD2. The germline gives CDR1 SQVTM, CDR2 ANQGSEA. The CDR3 is made up of 14 amino acids. The ends lost 6 bases at V and 3 bases at J; junction bases unmatched: 7. The CDR3 is CSVHTGLAGYEQYS. The CDR3 coding sequence is TGCAGCGTCCACACCGGACTAGCGGGCTACGAGCAGTACTCC.

This chain uses TRBV5-5 with TRBJ1-2; 9 bases map to TRBD1. CDR3 length equals 14 residues. Germline V gene sequence: CDR1 SGHKS, CDR2 YYEKEE (reference sequence). V lost 4 bases, J lost 5 bases, and 6 bases stayed unmatched. Here the CDR3 DNA reads TGTGCCAGCAGCGATCCCGGACAGGGGTATGGCTACACCTTC. Amino acid sequence: CASSDPGQGYGYTF. The full variable domain, with the rest looked up from reference TRBV5-5 and TRBJ1-2, is DAGVTQSPTHLIKTRGQQVTLRCSPISGHKSVSWYQQVLGQGPQFIFQYYEKEERGRGNFPDRFSARQFPNYSSELNVNALLLGDSALYLCASSDPGQGYGYTFGSGTRLTVV.